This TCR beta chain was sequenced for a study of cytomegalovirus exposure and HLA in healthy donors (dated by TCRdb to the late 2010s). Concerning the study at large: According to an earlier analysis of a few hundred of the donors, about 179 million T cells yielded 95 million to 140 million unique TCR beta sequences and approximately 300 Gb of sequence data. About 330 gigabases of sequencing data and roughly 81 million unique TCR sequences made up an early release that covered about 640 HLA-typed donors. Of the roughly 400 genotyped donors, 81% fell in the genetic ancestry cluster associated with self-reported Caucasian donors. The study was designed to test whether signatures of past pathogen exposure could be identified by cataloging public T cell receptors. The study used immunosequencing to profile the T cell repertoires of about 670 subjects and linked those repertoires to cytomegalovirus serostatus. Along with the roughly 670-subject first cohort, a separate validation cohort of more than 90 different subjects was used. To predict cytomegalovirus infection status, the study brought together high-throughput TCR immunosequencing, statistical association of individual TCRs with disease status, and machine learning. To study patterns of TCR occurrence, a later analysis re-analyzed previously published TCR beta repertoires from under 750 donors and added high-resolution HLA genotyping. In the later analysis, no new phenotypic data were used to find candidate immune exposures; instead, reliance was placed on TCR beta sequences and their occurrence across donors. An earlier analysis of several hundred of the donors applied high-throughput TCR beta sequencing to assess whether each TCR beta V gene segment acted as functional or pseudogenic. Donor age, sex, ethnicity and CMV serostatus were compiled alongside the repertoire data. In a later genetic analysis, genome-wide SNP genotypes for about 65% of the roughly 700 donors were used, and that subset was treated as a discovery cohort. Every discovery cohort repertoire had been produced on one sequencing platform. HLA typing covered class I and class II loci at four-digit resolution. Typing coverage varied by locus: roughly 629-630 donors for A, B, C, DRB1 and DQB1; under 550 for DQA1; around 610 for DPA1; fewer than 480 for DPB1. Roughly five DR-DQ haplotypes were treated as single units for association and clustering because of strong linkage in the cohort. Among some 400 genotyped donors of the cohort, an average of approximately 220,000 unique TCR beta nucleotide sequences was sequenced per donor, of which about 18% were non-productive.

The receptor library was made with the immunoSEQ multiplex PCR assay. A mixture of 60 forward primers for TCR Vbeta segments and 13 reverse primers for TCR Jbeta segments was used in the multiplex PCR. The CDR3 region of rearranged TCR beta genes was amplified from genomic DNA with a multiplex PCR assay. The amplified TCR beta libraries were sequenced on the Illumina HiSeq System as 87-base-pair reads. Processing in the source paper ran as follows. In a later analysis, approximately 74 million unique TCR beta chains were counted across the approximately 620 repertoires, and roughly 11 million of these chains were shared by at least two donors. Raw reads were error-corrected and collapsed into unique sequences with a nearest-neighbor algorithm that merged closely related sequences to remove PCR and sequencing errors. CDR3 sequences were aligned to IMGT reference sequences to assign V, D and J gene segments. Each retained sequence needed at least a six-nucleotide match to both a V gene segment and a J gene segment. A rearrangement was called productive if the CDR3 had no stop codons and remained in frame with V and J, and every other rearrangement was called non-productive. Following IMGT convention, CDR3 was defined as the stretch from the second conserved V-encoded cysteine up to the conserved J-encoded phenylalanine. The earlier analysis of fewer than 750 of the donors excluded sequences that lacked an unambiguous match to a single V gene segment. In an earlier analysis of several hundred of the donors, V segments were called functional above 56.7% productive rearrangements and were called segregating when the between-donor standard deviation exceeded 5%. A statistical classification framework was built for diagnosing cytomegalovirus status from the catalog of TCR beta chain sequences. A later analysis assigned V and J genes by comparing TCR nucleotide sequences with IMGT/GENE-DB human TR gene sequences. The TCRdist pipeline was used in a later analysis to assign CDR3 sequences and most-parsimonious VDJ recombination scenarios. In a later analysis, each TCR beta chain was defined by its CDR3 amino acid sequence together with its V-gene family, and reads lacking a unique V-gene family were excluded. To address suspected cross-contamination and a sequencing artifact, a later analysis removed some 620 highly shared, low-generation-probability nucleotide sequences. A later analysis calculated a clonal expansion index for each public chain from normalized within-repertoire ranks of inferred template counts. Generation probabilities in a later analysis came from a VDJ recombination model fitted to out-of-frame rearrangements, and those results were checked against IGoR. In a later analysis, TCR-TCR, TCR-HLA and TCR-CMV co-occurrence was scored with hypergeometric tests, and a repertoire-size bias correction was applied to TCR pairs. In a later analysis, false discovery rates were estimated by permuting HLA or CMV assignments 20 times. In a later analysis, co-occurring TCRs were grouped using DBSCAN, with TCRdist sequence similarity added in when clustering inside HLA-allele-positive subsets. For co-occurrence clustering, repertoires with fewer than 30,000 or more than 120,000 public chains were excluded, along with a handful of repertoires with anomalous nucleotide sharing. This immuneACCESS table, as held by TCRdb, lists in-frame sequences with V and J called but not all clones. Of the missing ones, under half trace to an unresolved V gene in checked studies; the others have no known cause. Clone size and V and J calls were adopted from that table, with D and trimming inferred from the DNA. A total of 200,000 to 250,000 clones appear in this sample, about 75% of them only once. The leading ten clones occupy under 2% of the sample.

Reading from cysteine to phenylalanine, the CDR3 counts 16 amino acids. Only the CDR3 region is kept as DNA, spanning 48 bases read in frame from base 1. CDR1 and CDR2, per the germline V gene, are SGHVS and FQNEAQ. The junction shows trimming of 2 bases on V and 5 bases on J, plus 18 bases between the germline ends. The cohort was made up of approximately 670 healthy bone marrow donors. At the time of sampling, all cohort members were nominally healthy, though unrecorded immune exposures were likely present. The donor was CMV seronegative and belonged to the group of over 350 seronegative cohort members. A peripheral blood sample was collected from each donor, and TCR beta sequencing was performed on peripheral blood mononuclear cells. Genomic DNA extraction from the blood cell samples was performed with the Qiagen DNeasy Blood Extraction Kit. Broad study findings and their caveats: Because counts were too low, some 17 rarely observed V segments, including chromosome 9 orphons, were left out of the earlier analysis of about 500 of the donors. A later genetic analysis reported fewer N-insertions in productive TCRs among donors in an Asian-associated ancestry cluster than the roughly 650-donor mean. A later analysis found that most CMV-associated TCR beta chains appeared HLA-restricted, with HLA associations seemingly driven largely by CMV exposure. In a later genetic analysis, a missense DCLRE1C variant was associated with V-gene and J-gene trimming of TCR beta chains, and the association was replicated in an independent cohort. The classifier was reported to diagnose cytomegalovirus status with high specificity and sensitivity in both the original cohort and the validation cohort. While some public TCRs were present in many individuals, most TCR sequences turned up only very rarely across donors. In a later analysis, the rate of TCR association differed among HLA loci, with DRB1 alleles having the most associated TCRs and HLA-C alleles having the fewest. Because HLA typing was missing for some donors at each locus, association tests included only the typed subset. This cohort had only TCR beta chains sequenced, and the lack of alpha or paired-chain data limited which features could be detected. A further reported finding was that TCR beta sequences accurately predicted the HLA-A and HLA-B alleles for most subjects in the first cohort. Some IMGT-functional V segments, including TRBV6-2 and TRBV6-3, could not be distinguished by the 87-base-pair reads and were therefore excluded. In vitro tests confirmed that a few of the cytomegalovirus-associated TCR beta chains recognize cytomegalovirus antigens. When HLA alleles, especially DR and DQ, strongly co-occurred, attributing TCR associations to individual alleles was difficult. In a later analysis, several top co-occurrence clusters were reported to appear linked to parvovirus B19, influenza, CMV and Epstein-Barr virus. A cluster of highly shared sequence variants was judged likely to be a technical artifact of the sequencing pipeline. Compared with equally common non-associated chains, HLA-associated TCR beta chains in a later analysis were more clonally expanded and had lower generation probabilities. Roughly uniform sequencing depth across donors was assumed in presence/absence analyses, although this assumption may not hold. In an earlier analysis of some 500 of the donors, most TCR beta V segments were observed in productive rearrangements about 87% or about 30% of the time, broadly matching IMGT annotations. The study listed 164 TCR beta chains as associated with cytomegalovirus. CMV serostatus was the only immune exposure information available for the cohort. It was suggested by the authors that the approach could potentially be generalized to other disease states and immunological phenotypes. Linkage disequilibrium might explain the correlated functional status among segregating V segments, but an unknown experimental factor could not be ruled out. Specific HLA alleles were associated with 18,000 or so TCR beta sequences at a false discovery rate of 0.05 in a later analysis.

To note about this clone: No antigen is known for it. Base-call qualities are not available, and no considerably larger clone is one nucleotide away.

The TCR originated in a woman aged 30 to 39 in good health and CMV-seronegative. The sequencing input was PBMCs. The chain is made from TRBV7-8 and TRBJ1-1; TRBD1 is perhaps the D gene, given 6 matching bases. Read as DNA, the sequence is TGTGCCAGCAGCTTATCCCGGACAGCGACGGGAACTGAAGCTTTCTTT. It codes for CASSLSRTATGTEAFF.